This T cell receptor (beta chain) was observed in a study of blood T cell repertoires in COVID-19. Across the study: Collection of acute and convalescent COVID-19 samples took place in the United States, Italy and Spain. The cDNA or gDNA used as material had been derived from T cells, B-cell-depleted T cells, or PBMCs.

Methods used by the authors: The assay estimated nucleated cells by amplifying reference gene primers. Using immunoSEQ multiplex PCR, the repertoire was profiled, and TCRdb retains in-frame clones only, with some absent. The V and J calls and clone size are taken from that table; D and trimming were inferred from the DNA. The sample has 40,000 to 65,000 clones; 86% are singletons. After removal of 2 bases from V and 4 bases from J, the junction contained 4 bases not matched to a gene. Germline V gene data show CDR1 as ENHRY and CDR2 as SYGVKD. CDR3 length: 14 amino acids. The TCR comes from a man older than 75 with acute or convalescent COVID-19. The specimen was peripheral blood. V is TRBV10-3 and J is TRBJ2-5, with 7 bases matching TRBD1. DNA of the CDR3: TGTGCCATCAGTGAGGGACAGGCTGGAGAGACCCAGTACTTC. It encodes CAISEGQAGETQYF.